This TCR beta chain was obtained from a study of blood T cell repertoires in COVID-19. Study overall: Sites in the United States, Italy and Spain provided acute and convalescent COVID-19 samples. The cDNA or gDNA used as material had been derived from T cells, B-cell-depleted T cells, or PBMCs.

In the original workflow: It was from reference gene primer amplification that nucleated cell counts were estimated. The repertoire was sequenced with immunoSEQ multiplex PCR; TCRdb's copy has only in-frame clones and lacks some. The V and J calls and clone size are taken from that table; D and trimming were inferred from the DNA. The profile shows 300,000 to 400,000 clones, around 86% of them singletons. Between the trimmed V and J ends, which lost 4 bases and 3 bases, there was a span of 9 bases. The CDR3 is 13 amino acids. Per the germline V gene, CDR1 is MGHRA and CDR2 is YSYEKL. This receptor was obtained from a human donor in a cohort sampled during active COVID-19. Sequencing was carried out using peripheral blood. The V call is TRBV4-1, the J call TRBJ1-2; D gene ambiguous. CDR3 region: CASSPGVYYGYTF. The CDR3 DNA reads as TGCGCCAGCAGCCCGGGAGTCTACTATGGCTACACCTTC.